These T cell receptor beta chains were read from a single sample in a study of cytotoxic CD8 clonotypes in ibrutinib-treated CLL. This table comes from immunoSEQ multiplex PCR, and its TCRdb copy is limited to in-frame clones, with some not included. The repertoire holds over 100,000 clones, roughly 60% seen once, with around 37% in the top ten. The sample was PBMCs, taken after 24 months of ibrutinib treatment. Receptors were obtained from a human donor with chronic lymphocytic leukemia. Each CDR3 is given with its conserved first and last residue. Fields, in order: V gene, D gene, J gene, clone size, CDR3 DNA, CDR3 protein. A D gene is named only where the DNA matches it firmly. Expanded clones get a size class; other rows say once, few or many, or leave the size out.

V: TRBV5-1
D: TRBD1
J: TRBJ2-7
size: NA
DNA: TGCGCCAGCAGAGGACAGGCCTACGAGCAGTACTTC
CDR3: CASRGQAYEQYF

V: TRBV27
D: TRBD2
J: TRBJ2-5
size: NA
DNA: TGTGCCAGCAGTTTCCGGGAGGGGTACCAAGAGACCCAGTACTTC
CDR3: CASSFREGYQETQYF

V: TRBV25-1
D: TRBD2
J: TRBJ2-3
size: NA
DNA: TGTGCCAGCAGTGAACCTGGCGGGGGAGTCACAGATACGCAGTATTTT
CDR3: CASSEPGGGVTDTQYF

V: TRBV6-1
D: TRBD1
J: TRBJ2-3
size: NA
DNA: TGTGCCAGCAGTGACCAGACAGGGGCCGATACGCAGTATTTT
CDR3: CASSDQTGADTQYF

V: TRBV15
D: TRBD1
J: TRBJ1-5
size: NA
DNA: TGTGCCACCAGCAGACCCCGCGGGGCAGGGGGTATGAGCAATCAGCCCCAGCATTTT
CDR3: CATSRPRGAGGMSNQPQHF

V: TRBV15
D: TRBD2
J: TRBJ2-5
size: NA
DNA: TGTGCCACCAGCAGAGGAGAGGGGACTATCCAAGAGACCCAGTACTTC
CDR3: CATSRGEGTIQETQYF

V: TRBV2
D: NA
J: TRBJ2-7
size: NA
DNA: TGTGCCAGCAGTGAAGCGGGGTTTGAGCAGTACTTC
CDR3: CASSEAGFEQYF

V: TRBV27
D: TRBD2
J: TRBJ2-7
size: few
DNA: TGTGCCAGCAGAACCCTCGGGGGGGCCGGCGAGCAGTACTTC
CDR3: CASRTLGGAGEQYF

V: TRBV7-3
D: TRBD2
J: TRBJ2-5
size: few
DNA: TGTGCCAGCAGCGCTGCCCCGGGGGGGCAAGAGACCCAGTACTTC
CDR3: CASSAAPGGQETQYF

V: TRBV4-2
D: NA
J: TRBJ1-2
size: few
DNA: TGTGCCAGCAGCCTCGGGGGTATGGCTGGCTACACCTTC
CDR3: CASSLGGMAGYTF

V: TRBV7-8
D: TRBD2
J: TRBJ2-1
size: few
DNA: TGTGCCAGCAGCTTAGCGCCGGGGGGGCCTTCGGTTGAGCAGTTCTTC
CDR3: CASSLAPGGPSVEQFF

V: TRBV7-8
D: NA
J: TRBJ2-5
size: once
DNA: TGTGCCAGCAGCTTAGGGCAGGAAGAGACCCAGTACTTC
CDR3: CASSLGQEETQYF

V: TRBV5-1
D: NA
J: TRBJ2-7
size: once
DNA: TGCGCCAGCAGCCCTGTGGGTGGGTCCTACGAGCAGTACTTC
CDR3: CASSPVGGSYEQYF

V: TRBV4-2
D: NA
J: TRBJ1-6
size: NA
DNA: TGTGCCAGCAGCCAAGGGGACTACTATTCACCCCTCCACTTT
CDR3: CASSQGDYYSPLHF

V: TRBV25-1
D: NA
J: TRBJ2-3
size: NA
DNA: TGTGCCAGCAGTGAATTTCTCACAGATACGCAGTATTTT
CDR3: CASSEFLTDTQYF

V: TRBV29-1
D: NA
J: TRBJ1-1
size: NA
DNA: TGCAGCGTTGAAGACCCAGGGCCGAACACTGAAGCTTTCTTT
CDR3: CSVEDPGPNTEAFF